Below are 3 T cell receptor beta chains sequenced from a single sample in a study of blood T cell repertoires in COVID-19. Assay: immunoSEQ multiplex PCR; the TCRdb copy retains only in-frame clones and omits some. The data hold 150,000 to 200,000 clones, with approximately 86% observed a single time. The sample consisted of peripheral blood. These receptors all come from a man aged 50-59 years with active or convalescent COVID-19.

The chain has TRBV6-5 and TRBJ2-5; TRBD1 is a possible D gene (6 bases). CDR1 and CDR2 (germline): MNHEY, SVGAGI. Trimming took off 5 bases at V and 2 bases at J, with 15 bases between the two ends. This CDR3 comprises 15 residues. CDR3 region: CASSTTGTQQETQYF. In nucleotides, the CDR3 is TGTGCCAGCAGTACGACCGGGACACAGCAAGAGACCCAGTACTTC.

V and J are TRBV2 and TRBJ2-7; D is possibly TRBD2 (6 bases). The CDR3 length is 12 residues. Germline V gene data show CDR1 as SNHLY and CDR2 as FYNNEI. Trimming removed 6 bases from V and 5 bases from J, with 11 bases in between. The CDR3: CASRATGDEQYF. For the CDR3, the DNA is TGTGCCAGCAGGGCTACGGGGGACGAGCAGTACTTC.

This clone is a singleton in its sample. This chain connects TRBV27 to TRBJ2-1, with a weak D call TRBD1 (5 bases). Germline lookup yields CDR1 MNHEY and CDR2 SMNVEV (reference sequence). The CDR3 loop spans 15 amino acids. V was trimmed by 7 bases and J by 5 bases, leaving 18 bases between them. CDR3: CASTKLGMGHNEQFF. The CDR3 nucleotides are TGTGCCAGCACAAAATTGGGAATGGGGCACAATGAGCAGTTCTTC.